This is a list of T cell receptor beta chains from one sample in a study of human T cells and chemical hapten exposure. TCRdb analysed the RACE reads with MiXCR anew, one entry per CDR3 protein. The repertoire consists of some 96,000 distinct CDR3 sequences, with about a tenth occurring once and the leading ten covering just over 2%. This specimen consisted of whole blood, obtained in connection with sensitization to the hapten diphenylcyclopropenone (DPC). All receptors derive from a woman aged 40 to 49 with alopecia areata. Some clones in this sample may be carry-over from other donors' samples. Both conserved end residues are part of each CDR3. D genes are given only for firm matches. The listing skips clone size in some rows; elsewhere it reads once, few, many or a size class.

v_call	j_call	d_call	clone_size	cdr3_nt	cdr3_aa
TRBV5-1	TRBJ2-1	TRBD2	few	TGCGCCAGCAGCTTGGACCCACCTAGCGGGATAGGGTCCTACAATGAGCAGTTCTTC	CASSLDPPSGIGSYNEQFF
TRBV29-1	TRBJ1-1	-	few	TGCAGCGGGGCCCTCAACATGGACACTGAAGCTTTCTTT	CSGALNMDTEAFF
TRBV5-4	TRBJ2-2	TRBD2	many	TGTGCCAGCAGCTTCGGACTAGCGGGAGGGTATTCCGGGGAGCTGTTTTTT	CASSFGLAGGYSGELFF
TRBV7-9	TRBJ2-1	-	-	TGTGCCAGCAGCTTGGTCAGGGGAAATGAGCAGTTCTTC	CASSLVRGNEQFF
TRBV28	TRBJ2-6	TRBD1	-	TGTGCCAGCAGTTCTCGACAGGGGAACTCTGGGGCCAACGTCCTGACTTTC	CASSSRQGNSGANVLTF
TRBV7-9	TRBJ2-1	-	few	TGTGCCAGCAGCTTAACCTCTAGCTCCCTGAATGTGGGAGGTCCCTACAATGAGCAGTTCTTC	CASSLTSSSLNVGGPYNEQFF
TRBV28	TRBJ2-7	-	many	TGTGCCAGCCGGTTCGCCTACGAGCAGTACTTC	CASRFAYEQYF
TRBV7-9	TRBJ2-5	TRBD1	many	TGTGCCAGCAGCTCAGGGACAGGCGGAGAGACCCAGTACTTC	CASSSGTGGETQYF
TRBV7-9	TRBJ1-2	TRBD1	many	TGTGCCAGCAGCTTACAGGGGGAGGACTATGGCTACACCTTC	CASSLQGEDYGYTF
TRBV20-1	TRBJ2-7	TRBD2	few	TGCAGTGCCCGACTAGCGGGAGTGAGGGCCTCCTACGAGCAGTACTTC	CSARLAGVRASYEQYF
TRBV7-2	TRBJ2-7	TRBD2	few	TGTGCCAGCGCGGGGGGAGCGACTAGGAACTACGAGCAGTACTTC	CASAGGATRNYEQYF
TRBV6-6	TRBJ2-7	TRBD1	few	TGTGCCAGCAGTTACGGGGACAGGCGTTTTTACGAGCAGTACTTC	CASSYGDRRFYEQYF
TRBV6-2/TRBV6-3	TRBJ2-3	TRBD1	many	TGTGCCAGCAGTTGGGGGACAGGGACAAGCACAGATACGCAGTATTTT	CASSWGTGTSTDTQYF
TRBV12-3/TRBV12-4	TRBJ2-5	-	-	TGTGCCAGCAGTAACCAAGAGACCCAGTACTTC	CASSNQETQYF
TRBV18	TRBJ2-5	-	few	TGTGCCAGCTCACCACCGACAGAGACCCAGTACTTC	CASSPPTETQYF
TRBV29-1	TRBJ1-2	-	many	TGCAGCGTCTCGAATCTCCAGAAGTCTCCGGACAGTTTGTTTTCAACTAACTATGGCTACACCTTC	CSVSNLQKSPDSLFSTNYGYTF
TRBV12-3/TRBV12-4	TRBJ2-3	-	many	TGTGCCAGCACTCAGCGCGGAGGTCTCACAGATACGCAGTATTTT	CASTQRGGLTDTQYF
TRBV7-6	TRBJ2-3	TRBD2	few	TGTGCCAGCAGCTTAGGAGCGGGAGTGTACGATACGCAGTATTTT	CASSLGAGVYDTQYF
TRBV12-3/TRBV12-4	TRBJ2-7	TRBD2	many	TGTGCCAGCAGTGGACTAGCGGGAAGTGAGCAGTACTTC	CASSGLAGSEQYF
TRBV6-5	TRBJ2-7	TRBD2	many	TGTGCCAGTAATAAAGCGGGAGCCGCCTACGAGCAGTACTTC	CASNKAGAAYEQYF
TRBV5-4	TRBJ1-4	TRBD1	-	TGTGCCAGCAGCTTCAGACAGGGGGCGTCTAATGAAAAACTGTTTTTT	CASSFRQGASNEKLFF
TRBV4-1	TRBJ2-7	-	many	TGCGCCAGCAGCCGAGGGCACGAGCAGTACTTC	CASSRGHEQYF
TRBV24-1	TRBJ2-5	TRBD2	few	TGTGCCACCAGTGATTTGCCCGGGGAGGGAGAGACCCAGTACTTC	CATSDLPGEGETQYF
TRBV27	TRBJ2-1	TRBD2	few	TGTGCCAGCAGTCCAGGGGGGCTAGCGGGGCCTGAGCAGTTCTTC	CASSPGGLAGPEQFF
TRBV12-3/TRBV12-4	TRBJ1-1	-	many	TGTGCCAGCAGTTTCTTTTCCAGGCTGAACACTGAAGCTTTCTTT	CASSFFSRLNTEAFF
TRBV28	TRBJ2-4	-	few	TGTGCCAGCAGTCCAGGGGACGTGTTTAAAAACATTCAGTACTTC	CASSPGDVFKNIQYF
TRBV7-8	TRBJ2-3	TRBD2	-	TGTGCCAGCAGCTTAAGGAGACTAGCGGGAGGTGGCCCAGATACGCAGTATTTT	CASSLRRLAGGGPDTQYF
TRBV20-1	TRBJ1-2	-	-	TGCAGTGCTAGATCGGAGAACTATGGCTACACCTTC	CSARSENYGYTF
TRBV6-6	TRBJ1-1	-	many	TGTGCCAGCAGTTACCTCGGGGCTGACACTGAAGCTTTCTTT	CASSYLGADTEAFF
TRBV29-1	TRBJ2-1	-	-	TGCAGCGTCGAGCATCACGGCTCAGGGAATGAGCAGTTCTTC	CSVEHHGSGNEQFF
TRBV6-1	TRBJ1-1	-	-	TGTGCCAGCAGTCCCCGAGGGTCCTTGAACACTGAAGCTTTCTTT	CASSPRGSLNTEAFF
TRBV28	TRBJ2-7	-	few	TGTGCCAGCACCCCAGATCCGGGAAACGAGCAGTACTTC	CASTPDPGNEQYF
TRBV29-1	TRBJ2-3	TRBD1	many	TGCAGCGTTGTGGCAGGGGGCGATGCAGATACGCAGTATTTT	CSVVAGGDADTQYF
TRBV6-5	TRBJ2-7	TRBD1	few	TGTGCCAGCAGAAACCTGTTAGAGGGGGCGAGCGAGCAGTACTTC	CASRNLLEGASEQYF
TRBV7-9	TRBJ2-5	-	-	TGTGCCAGCAGCCGAGCGGACCCCGGGACCCAGTACTTC	CASSRADPGTQYF
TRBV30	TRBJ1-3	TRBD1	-	TGTGCCTGTCGGACAGGGAGTTTGAAAGGGCTCTCTGGAAACACCATATATTTT	CACRTGSLKGLSGNTIYF
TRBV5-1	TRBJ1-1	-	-	TGCGCCAGCAGCTTGAAGGAAATGCCCACTGAAGCTTTCTTT	CASSLKEMPTEAFF
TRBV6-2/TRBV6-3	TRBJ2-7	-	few	TGTGCCAGCGACTCGAAACCCATGAGCCACGAGCAGTACTTC	CASDSKPMSHEQYF
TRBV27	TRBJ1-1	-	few	TGTGCCAGCAGTTTATCTACAGTTTTGGCTGAAGCTTTCTTT	CASSLSTVLAEAFF
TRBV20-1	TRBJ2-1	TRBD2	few	TGCAGTGCTCCTCTAGCGGGACCCTACAATGAGCAGTTCTTC	CSAPLAGPYNEQFF
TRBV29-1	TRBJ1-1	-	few	TGCAGCGCTGAATGGGGGGGCACTGAAGCTTTCTTT	CSAEWGGTEAFF
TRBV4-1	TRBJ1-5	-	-	TGCGCCAGCAGCCCCCTAACAGGGCAGCCCCAGCATTTT	CASSPLTGQPQHF
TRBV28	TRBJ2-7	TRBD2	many	TGTGCCAGCAGTCCAAAAGCGGGGAGGAGCTCCTACGAGCAGTACTTC	CASSPKAGRSSYEQYF
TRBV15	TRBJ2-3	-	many	TGTGCCACCAGCAGAGGAGGGACGGCCACCGATACGCAGTATTTT	CATSRGGTATDTQYF
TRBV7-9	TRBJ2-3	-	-	TGTGCCAGCAGCTTAGCCGCCGGTCCGGGCCCCGGGGAGTATTTT	CASSLAAGPGPGEYF
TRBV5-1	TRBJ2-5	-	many	TGCGCCAGCAGCGTCGACACTCAAGAGACCCAGTACTTC	CASSVDTQETQYF
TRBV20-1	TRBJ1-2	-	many	TGCAGTGCTAGACGATCGAGGACCTATGGCTACACCTTC	CSARRSRTYGYTF
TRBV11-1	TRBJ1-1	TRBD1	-	TGTGCCAGCAGCCGGACAGGGCCCACTGAAGCTTTCTTT	CASSRTGPTEAFF
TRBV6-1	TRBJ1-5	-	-	TGTACCAGTTCTCTGGAGGGCGTCCAGCCCCAGCATTTT	CTSSLEGVQPQHF
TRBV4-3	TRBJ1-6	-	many	TGCGCCAGCAGCCAAGATCCAACCTTGCGCGATTCACCCCTCCACTTT	CASSQDPTLRDSPLHF
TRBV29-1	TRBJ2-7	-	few	TGCAGCGTTGATAACTTGGGGCGCGAGCAGTACTTC	CSVDNLGREQYF
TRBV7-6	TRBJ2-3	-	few	TGTGCCAGCAGCCCGTCCCTTCTGTGGTCAGATACGCAGTATTTT	CASSPSLLWSDTQYF
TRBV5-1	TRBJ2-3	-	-	TGCGCCAGCAGCTTGGGGGGATCTGGAACGGCAGATACGCAGTATTTT	CASSLGGSGTADTQYF
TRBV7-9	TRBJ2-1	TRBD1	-	TGTGCCAGCAGCTTAGGGGGACAGGGCTACCGGTACAATGAGCAGTTCTTC	CASSLGGQGYRYNEQFF
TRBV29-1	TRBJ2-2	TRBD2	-	TGCAGCGCCAGCGGGAGGGCCACCGGGGAGCTGTTTTTT	CSASGRATGELFF
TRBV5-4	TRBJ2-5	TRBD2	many	TGTGCCAGCAGCTTAGGAGGGAGGGCCGAGGAGACCCAGTACTTC	CASSLGGRAEETQYF
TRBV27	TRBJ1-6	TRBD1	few	TGTGCCAGCAAAAGACAAGATCTATCCGGGACAGGTCGATCACCCCTCCACTTT	CASKRQDLSGTGRSPLHF
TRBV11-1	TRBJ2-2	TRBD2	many	TGTGCCAGCAGCGTTAGCGGGATGAACACCGGGGAGCTGTTTTTT	CASSVSGMNTGELFF
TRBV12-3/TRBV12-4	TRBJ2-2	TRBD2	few	TGTGCCAGCAGCGGGACTAGCGGGAGCTGGTTCACCGGGGAGCTGTTTTTT	CASSGTSGSWFTGELFF
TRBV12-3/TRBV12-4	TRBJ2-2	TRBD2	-	TGTGCCAGCCGCTCGGGCGCTAGCGGGAGTACCGGGGAGCTGTTTTTT	CASRSGASGSTGELFF